This TCR beta chain was obtained from a study of metastatic and nonmetastatic thyroid tumors. Study in general: Across peripheral blood and tumor or nodule tissue samples taken from malignant and benign thyroid patients, the repertoires were compared with one another.

Per the germline V gene, CDR1 is MNHNS and CDR2 is SASEGT. The V and J ends lost 7 bases and 5 bases, in that order; junction bases with no gene match: 5. The CDR3 has 13 residues. In the study's own analysis: Clinicopathological groups supplied CDR3 differences that were used to build a distant-metastasis classifier for papillary thyroid cancer. From the PCR reads, TCRdb re-called clones with MiXCR. The V and J calls were not made by the authors but by TCRdb's processing. Of roughly 70,000 clones listed, around 19% are singletons. Study results and limitations: A significant increase in TCR beta diversity was reportedly seen in malignant thyroid tumors relative to benign nodules, in blood and tumor.

This clone was seen ten or more times. As yet, its antigen is unknown. Not a single patient had been given any form of treatment at any point before undergoing thyroid surgery. The rearrangement links TRBV6-1 to TRBJ1-5; 7 bases are shared with TRBD1. The specimen sequenced was blood. This TCR was recovered from a female donor with papillary thyroid cancer or a benign thyroid nodule (not recorded which). Some clones in this sample may be carry-over from other donors' samples. The CDR3 region has the DNA TGTGCCAGCAACCGGGACAGCTATCAGCCCCAGCATTTT. It yields the protein CASNRDSYQPQHF.